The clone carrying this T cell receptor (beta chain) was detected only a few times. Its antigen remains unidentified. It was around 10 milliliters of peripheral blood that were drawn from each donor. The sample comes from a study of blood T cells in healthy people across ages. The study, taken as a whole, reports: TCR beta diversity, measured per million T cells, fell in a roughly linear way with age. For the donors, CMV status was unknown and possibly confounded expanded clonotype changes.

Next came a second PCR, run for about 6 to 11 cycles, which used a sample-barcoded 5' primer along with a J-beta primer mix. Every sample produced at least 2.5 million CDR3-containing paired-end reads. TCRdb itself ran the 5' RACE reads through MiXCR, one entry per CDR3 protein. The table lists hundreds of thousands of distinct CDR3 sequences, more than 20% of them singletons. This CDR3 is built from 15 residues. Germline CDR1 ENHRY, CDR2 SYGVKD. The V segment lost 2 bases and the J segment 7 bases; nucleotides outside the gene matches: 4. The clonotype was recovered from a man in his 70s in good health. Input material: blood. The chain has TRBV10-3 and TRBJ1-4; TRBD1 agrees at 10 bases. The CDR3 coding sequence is TGTGCCATCAGTGAGATGGGGGACAGGGGTGAAAAACTGTTTTTT. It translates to CAISEMGDRGEKLFF.